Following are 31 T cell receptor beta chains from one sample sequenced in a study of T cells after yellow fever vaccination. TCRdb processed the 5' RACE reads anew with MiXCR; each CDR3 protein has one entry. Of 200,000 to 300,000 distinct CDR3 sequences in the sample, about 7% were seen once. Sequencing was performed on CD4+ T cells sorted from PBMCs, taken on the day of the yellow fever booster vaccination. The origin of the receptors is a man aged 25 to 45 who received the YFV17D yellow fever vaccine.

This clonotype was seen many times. Here the CDR3 DNA reads TGTGCCAGCAGACGACTCGGCCGAGATACGCAGTATTTT. This gives the protein CASRRLGRDTQYF. This chain uses TRBV6-6 with TRBJ2-3; D uncertain. V lost 6 bases and J lost 5, with 12 bases in between. Germline CDR1 and CDR2: MNHNY and SVGAGI (reference sequence). CDR3 length: 13 residues.

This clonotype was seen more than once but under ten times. The CDR3 DNA follows: TGCAGTGCCTGGAACTACAATGAGCAGTTCTTC. It codes for CSAWNYNEQFF. The chain carries TRBV20-1 and TRBJ2-1; D call uncertain. Germline-derived CDR1 and CDR2 are DFQATT and SNEGSKA (reference sequence). The CDR3 contains 11 residues. Deletions cut 6 bases from V and 3 bases from J, with 6 bases between.

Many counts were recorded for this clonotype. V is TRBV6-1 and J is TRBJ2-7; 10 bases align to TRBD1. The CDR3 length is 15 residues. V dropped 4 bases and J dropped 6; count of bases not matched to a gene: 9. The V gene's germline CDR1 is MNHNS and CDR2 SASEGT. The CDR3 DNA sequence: TGTGCCAGCAGTGTGACAGGGGGCCGAAGGCGCGAGCAGTACTTC. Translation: CASSVTGGRRREQYF.

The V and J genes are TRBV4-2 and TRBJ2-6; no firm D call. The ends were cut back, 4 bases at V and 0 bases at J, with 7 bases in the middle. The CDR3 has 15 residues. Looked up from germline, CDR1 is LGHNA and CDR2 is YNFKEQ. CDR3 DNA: TGTGCCAGCAGCCCCGAGTTCTCTGGGGCCAACGTCCTGACTTTC. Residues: CASSPEFSGANVLTF.

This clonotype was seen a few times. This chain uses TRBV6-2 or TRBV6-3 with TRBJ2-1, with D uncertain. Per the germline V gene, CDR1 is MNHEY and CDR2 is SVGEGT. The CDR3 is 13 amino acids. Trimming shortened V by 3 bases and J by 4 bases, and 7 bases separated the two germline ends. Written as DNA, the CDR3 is TGTGCCAGCAGTTATGCCCTGTACAATGAGCAGTTCTTC. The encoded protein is CASSYALYNEQFF.

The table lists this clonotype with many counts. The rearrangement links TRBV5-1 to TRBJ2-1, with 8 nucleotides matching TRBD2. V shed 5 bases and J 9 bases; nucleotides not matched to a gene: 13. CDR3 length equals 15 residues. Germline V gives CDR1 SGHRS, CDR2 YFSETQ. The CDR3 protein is CASRSTAGVEGEQFF. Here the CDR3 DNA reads TGCGCCAGCAGATCGACAGCGGGAGTAGAAGGTGAGCAGTTCTTC.

This chain's CDR3 is CASSPGGAVEYF. The CDR3 DNA reads TGTGCCAGCAGCCCAGGCGGCGCGGTGGAGTACTTC. The rearrangement links TRBV7-9 to TRBJ2-7; D is unresolved. Germline V gene data show CDR1 as SEHNR and CDR2 as FQNEAQ (reference sequence). The CDR3 has 12 residues. With 5 bases removed from V and 11 bases from J, the gap between germline ends came to 16 bases.

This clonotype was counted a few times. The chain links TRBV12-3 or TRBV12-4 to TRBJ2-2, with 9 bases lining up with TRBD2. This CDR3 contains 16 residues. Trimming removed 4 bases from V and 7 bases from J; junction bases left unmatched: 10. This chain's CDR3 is CASSWGPGTSLGELFF. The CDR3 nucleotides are TGTGCCAGCAGTTGGGGCCCCGGGACTAGCCTCGGGGAGCTGTTTTTT.

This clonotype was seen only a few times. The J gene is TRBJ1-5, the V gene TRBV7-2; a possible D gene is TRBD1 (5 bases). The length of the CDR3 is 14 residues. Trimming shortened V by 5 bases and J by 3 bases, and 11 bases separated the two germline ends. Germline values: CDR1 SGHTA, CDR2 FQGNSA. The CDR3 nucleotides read TGTGCCAGCAGCCAGGACACATTCAATCAGCCCCAGCATTTT. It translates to CASSQDTFNQPQHF. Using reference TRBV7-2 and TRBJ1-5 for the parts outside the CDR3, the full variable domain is GAGVSQSPSNKVTEKGKDVELRCDPISGHTALYWYRQSLGQGLEFLIYFQGNSAPDKSGLPSDRFSAERTGGSVSTLTIQRTQQEDSAVYLCASSQDTFNQPQHFGDGTRLSIL.

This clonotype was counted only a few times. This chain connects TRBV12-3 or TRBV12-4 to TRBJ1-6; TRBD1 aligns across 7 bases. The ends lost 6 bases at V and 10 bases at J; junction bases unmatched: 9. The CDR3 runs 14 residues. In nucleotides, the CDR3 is TGTGCCAGCAGCAACAGGGTAGGGGGCTCACCCCTCCACTTT. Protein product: CASSNRVGGSPLHF.

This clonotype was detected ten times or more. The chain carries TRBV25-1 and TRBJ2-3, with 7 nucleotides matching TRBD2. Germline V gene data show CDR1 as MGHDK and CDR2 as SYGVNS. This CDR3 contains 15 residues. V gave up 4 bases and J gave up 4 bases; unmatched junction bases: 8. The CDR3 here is CASSVVSGHADTQYF. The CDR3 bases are TGTGCCAGCAGTGTGGTTAGCGGGCACGCAGATACGCAGTATTTT.

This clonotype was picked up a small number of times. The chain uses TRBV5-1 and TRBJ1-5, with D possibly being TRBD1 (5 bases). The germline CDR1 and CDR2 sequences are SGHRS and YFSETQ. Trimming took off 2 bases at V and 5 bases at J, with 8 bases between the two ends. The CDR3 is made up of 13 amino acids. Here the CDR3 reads CASSFSGDQPQHF. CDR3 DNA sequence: TGCGCCAGCAGCTTCTCGGGGGATCAGCCCCAGCATTTT.

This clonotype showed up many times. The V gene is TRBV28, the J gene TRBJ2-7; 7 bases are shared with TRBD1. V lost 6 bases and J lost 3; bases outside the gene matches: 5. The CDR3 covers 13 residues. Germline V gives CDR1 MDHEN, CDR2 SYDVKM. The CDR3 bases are TGTGCCAGCAGGACGACAGGGTTCTACGAGCAGTACTTC. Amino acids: CASRTTGFYEQYF.

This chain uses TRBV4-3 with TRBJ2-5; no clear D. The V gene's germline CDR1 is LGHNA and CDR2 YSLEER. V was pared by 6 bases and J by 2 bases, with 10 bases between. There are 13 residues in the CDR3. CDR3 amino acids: CASSSAPQETQYF. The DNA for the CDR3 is TGCGCCAGCAGTTCAGCGCCGCAAGAGACCCAGTACTTC.

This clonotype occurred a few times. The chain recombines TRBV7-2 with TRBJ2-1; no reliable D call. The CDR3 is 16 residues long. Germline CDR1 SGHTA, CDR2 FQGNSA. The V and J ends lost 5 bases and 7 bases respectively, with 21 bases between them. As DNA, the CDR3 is TGTGCCAGCAGCCTGACGAGGATTCTCACACAGAATGAGCAGTTCTTC. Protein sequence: CASSLTRILTQNEQFF.

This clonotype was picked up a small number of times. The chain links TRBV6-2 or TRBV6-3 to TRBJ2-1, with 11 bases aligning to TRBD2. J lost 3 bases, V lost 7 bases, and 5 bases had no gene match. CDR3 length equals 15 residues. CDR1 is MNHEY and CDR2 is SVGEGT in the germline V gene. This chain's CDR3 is CASTLTSGNYNEQFF. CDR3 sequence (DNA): TGTGCCAGCACCCTGACTAGCGGGAACTACAATGAGCAGTTCTTC.

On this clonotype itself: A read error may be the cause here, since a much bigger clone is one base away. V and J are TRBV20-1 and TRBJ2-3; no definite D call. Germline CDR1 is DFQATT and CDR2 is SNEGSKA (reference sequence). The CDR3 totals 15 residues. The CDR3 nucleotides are TGCTGTGCTAGACCCGGGCTACAATCGCCAGATACGCAGTATTTT. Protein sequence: CCARPGLQSPDTQYF.

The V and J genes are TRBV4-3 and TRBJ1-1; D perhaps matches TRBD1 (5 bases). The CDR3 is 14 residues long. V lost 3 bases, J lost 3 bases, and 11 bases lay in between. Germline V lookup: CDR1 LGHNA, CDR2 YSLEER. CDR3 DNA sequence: TGCGCCAGCAGCCAGTACGGGGGGTACACTGAAGCTTTCTTT. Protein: CASSQYGGYTEAFF.

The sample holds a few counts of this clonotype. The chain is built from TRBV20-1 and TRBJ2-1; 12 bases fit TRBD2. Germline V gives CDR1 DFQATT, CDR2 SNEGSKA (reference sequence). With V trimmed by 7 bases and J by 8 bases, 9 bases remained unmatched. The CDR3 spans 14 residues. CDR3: CSVASSGRAYEQFF. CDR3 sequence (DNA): TGCAGTGTAGCTTCTAGCGGGAGGGCGTATGAGCAGTTCTTC.

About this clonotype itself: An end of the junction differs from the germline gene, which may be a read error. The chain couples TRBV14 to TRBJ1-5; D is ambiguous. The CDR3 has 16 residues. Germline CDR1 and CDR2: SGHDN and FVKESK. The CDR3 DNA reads TGTGCCAGCATCCAAGATAACTGCCATAGCAATCAGCCCCAGCATTTT. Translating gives CASIQDNCHSNQPQHF.

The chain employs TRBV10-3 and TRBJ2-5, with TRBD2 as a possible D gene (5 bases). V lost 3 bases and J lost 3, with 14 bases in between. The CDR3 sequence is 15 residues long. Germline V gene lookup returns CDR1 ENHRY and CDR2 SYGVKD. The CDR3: CAISDGASREETQYF. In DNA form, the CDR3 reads TGTGCCATCAGTGATGGTGCTAGCCGGGAAGAGACCCAGTACTTC.

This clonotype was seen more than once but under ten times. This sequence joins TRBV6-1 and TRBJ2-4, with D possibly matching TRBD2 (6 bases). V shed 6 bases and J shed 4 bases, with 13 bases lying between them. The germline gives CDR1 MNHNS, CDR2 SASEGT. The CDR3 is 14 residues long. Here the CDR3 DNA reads TGTGCCAGCAGCGGGGGTGCCTTGAAAAACATTCAGTACTTC. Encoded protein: CASSGGALKNIQYF.

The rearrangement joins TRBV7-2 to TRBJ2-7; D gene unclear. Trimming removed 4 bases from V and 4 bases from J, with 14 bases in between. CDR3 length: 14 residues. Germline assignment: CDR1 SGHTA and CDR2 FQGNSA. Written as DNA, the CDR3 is TGTACCAGCAGCTACGGGCCTCATGCTTACGAGCAGTACTTC. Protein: CTSSYGPHAYEQYF.

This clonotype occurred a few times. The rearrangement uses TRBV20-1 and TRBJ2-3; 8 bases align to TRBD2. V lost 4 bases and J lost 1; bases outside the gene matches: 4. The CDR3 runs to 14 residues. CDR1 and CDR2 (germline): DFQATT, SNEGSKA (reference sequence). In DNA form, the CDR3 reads TGCAGTGCTATAGCGGGAACCCGCACAGATACGCAGTATTTT. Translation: CSAIAGTRTDTQYF.

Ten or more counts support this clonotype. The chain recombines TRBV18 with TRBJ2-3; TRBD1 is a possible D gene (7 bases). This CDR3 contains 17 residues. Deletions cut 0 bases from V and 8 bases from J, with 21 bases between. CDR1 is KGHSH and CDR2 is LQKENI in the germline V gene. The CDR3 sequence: CASSPPQTGRGVGTQYF. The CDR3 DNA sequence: TGTGCCAGCTCACCACCGCAGACAGGGCGGGGTGTGGGTACGCAGTATTTT.

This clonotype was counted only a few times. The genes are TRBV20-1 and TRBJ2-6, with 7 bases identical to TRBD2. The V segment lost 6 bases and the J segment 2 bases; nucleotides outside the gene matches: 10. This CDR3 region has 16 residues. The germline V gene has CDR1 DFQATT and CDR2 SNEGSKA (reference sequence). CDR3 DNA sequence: TGCAGTGCCCCCGGGGAGGGAGCGGCTGGGGCCAACGTCCTGACTTTC. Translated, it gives CSAPGEGAAGANVLTF.

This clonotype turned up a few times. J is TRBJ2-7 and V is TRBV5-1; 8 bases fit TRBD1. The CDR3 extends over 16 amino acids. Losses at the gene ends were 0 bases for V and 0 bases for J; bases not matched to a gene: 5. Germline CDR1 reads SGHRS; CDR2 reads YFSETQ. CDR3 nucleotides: TGCGCCAGCAGCTTGGCCCCAGGGACAGGCTCCTACGAGCAGTACTTC. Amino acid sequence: CASSLAPGTGSYEQYF.

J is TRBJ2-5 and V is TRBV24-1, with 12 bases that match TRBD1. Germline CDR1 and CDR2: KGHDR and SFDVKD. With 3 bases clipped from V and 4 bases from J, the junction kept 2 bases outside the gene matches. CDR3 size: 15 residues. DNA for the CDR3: TGTGCCACCAGTGATCGGGACAGGGGGCGAGAGACCCAGTACTTC. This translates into CATSDRDRGRETQYF.

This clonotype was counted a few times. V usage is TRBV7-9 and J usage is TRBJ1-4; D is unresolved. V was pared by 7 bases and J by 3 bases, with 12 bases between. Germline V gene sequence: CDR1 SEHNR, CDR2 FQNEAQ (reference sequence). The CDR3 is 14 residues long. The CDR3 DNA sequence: TGTGCCAGCACCCCAGAGGCACCTAATGAAAAACTGTTTTTT. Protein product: CASTPEAPNEKLFF.

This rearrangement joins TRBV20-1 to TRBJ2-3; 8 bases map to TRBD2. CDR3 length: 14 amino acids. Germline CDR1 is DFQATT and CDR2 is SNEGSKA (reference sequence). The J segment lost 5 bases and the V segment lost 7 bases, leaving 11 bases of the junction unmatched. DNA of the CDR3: TGCAGTGGGCCAGCGGGAGTAGGTGGAGATACGCAGTATTTT. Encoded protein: CSGPAGVGGDTQYF.

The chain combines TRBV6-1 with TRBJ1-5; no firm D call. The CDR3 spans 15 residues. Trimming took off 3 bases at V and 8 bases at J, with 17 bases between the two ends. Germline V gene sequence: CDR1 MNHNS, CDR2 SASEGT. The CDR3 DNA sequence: TGTGCCAGCAGTGACCTCGGGAGGGTAGGTGAGCCCCAGCATTTT. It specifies CASSDLGRVGEPQHF.